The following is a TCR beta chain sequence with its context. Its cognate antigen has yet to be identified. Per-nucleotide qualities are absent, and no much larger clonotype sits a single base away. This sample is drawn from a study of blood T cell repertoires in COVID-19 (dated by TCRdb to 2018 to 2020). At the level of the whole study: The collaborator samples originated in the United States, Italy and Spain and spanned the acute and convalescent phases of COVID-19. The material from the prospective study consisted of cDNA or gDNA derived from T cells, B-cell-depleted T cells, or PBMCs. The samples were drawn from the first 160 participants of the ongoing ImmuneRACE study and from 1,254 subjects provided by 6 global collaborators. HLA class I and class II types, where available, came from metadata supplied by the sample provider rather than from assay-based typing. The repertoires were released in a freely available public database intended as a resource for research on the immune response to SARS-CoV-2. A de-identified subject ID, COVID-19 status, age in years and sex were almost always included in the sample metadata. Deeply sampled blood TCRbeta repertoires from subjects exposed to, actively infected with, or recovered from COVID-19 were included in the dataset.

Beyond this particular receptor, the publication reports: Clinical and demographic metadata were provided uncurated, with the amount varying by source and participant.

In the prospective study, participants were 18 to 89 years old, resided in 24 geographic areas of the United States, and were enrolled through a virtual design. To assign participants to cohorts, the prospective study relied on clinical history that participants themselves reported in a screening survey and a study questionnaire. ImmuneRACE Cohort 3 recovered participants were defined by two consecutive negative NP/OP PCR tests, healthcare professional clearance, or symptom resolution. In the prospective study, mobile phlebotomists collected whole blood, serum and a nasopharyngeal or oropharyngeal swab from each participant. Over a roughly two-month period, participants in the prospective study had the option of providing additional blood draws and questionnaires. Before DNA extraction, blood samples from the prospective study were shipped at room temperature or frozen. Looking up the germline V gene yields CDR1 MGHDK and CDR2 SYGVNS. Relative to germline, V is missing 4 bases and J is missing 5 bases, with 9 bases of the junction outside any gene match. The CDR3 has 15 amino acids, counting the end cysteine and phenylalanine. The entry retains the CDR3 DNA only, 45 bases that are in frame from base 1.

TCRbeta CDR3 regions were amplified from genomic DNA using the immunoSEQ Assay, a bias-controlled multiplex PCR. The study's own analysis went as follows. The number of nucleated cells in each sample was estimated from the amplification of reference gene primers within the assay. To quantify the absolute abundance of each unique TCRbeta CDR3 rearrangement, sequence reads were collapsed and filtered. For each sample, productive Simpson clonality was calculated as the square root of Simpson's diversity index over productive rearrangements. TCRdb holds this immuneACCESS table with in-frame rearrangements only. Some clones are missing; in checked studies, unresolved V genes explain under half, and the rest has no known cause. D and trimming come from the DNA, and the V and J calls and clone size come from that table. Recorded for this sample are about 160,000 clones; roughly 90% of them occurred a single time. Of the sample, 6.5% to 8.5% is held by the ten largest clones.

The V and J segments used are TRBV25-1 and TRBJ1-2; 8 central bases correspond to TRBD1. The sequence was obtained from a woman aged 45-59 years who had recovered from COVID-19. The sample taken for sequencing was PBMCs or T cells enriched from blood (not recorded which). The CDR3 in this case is CASSGIGRGLYGYTF. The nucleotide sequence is TGTGCCAGCAGTGGGATCGGCAGGGGGCTTTATGGCTACACCTTC.